Shown below are 30 T cell receptor beta chains from a single sample sequenced in a study of OX40 agonist ivuxolimab in advanced cancers. Produced via immunoSEQ multiplex PCR; TCRdb's table is partial and in-frame only. The table lists roughly 60,000 clones, about 86% of them singletons, with around 3.7% in the top ten. This specimen consisted of CD4+ or CD8+ T cells sorted from blood, obtained in a trial of the OX40 agonist ivuxolimab. These receptors were taken from an adult with an advanced solid tumor such as melanoma, head and neck, liver or kidney cancer.

The CDR3 nucleotides are TGTGCCAGCACCCTCGGGGTAGGGGTTGGCAATCAGCCCCAGCATTTT. Amino acid sequence: CASTLGVGVGNQPQHF. This chain joins TRBV7-9 and TRBJ1-5; TRBD1 might be the D (5 bases). Germline CDR1 reads SEHNR; CDR2 reads FQNEAQ (reference sequence). V lost 7 bases, J lost 2 bases, and 18 bases lay in between. This CDR3 is built from 16 residues.

The chain links TRBV18 to TRBJ2-5; TRBD1 might be the D (6 bases). V was pared by 6 bases and J by 2 bases, with 10 bases between. This CDR3 region has 13 residues. The germline CDR1 and CDR2 sequences are KGHSH and LQKENI. This chain's CDR3 is CASSLGQQETQYF. The CDR3 nucleotides are TGTGCCAGCTCGCTCGGACAGCAAGAGACCCAGTACTTC.

The J gene is TRBJ1-6, the V gene TRBV30; 7 positions agree with TRBD1. Germline V gene sequence: CDR1 GTSNPN, CDR2 SVGIG (reference sequence). CDR3 size: 16 residues. CDR3 amino acids: CALEKGAPGYNSPLHF. CDR3 nucleotide sequence: TGTGCGTTGGAGAAGGGGGCCCCCGGCTATAATTCACCCCTCCACTTT.

The chain carries TRBV7-8 and TRBJ1-5; D might be TRBD1 (5 bases). The germline V and J ends were trimmed by 0 bases and 4 bases, with 7 bases remaining between them. The CDR3 covers 14 residues. CDR1 SGHVS and CDR2 FQNEAQ come from the germline V gene. DNA of the CDR3: TGTGCCAGCAGCTTAGCTAACAGGAATCAGCCCCAGCATTTT. Its translation is CASSLANRNQPQHF.

This rearrangement joins TRBV6-1 to TRBJ2-7; 7 bases align to TRBD1. The V segment lost 7 bases and the J segment 0 bases; nucleotides outside the gene matches: 3. Looked up from germline, CDR1 is MNHNS and CDR2 is SASEGT. This CDR3 contains 13 residues. DNA for the CDR3: TGTGCCAGCAAGACAGGGATCTCCTACGAGCAGTACTTC. This sequence encodes CASKTGISYEQYF.

This chain connects TRBV6-5 to TRBJ1-3; the D is unclear. V was cut by 2 bases and J by 4 bases, with 9 bases left in between. The CDR3 is 14 residues long. Germline V gene data show CDR1 as MNHEY and CDR2 as SVGAGI. In DNA, the CDR3 is TGTGCCAGCAGTTACGGAGGGCCCGGAAACACCATATATTTT. Protein sequence: CASSYGGPGNTIYF.

V usage is TRBV7-6 and J usage is TRBJ1-2; no clear D. The germline gives CDR1 SGHVS, CDR2 FNYEAQ. CDR3 length equals 14 residues. Trimming left V 6 bases short and J 0 bases short, with 11 bases between. This chain's CDR3 is CASSSGLTNYGYTF. CDR3 nucleotide sequence: TGTGCCAGCAGTTCCGGACTTACTAACTATGGCTACACCTTC.

The chain couples TRBV30 to TRBJ1-1, with a possible D match to TRBD1 (5 bases). V gave up 0 bases and J gave up 3 bases, with 8 bases separating them. Germline V gene sequence: CDR1 GTSNPN, CDR2 SVGIG (reference sequence). The CDR3 contains 13 residues. CDR3 residues: CAWSVQGDTEAFF. The CDR3 coding sequence is TGTGCCTGGAGTGTACAAGGGGACACTGAAGCTTTCTTT.

This clone has only a few counts. The chain recombines TRBV9 with TRBJ1-6; D gene ambiguous. Trimming took 2 bases from V and 7 from J, leaving 7 bases between them. Germline assignment: CDR1 SGDLS and CDR2 YYNGEE. The CDR3 totals 13 residues. The CDR3 DNA sequence: TGTGCCAGCAGCGTGGACGGGAATTCACCCCTCCACTTT. Translating it yields CASSVDGNSPLHF.

The chain recombines TRBV11-3 with TRBJ1-2; tentatively, D is TRBD1 (6 bases). The germline V gene encodes CDR1 SGHNT and CDR2 YENEEA. CDR3 length equals 13 residues. The germline V and J ends were trimmed by 5 bases and 5 bases, with 12 bases remaining between them. This chain's CDR3 is CASSPGQIYGYTF. The CDR3 DNA reads as TGTGCCAGCAGCCCTGGACAGATATATGGCTACACCTTC.

The V and J genes are TRBV7-8 and TRBJ1-1; 9 bases are shared with TRBD1. The junction had 5 bases not matched to a gene; V was cut back by 3 bases and J by 0 bases. The CDR3 totals 16 residues. The germline CDR1 and CDR2 sequences are SGHVS and FQNEAQ. CDR3 residues: CASSLTGQGLNTEAFF. The CDR3 nucleotides are TGTGCCAGCAGCTTGACTGGACAGGGGTTGAACACTGAAGCTTTCTTT.

The genes are TRBV5-6 and TRBJ2-7, with a possible D match to TRBD1 (6 bases). The CDR3 is 15 residues long. V lost 4 bases to trimming and J lost 5 bases, with 19 bases between them. CDR1 SGHDT and CDR2 YYEEEE come from the germline V gene. CDR3 nucleotides: TGTGCCAGCAGCGGCGATTTAGGGGGTCTGAACGAGCAGTACTTC. Its protein is CASSGDLGGLNEQYF.

J is TRBJ2-3 and V is TRBV25-1; possibly TRBD1 for D (5 bases). Germline CDR1 MGHDK, CDR2 SYGVNS. The V end lost 6 bases, the J end lost 4 bases, and 14 bases lay between the germline ends. The CDR3 has 14 residues. This chain's CDR3 is CASRSTVFPDTQYF. The CDR3 region has the DNA TGTGCCAGCAGATCGACAGTCTTCCCAGATACGCAGTATTTT. The complete variable domain, with remaining parts taken from reference TRBV25-1 and TRBJ2-3, reads EADIYQTPRYLVIGTGKKITLECSQTMGHDKMYWYQQDPGMELHLIHYSYGVNSTEKGDLSSESTVSRIRTEHFPLTLESARPSHTSQYLCASRSTVFPDTQYFGPGTRLTVL.

The chain carries TRBV5-6 and TRBJ2-7, with D uncertain. This CDR3 spans 14 amino acids. The V gene's germline CDR1 is SGHDT and CDR2 YYEEEE. Between the trimmed V and J ends, which lost 4 bases and 0 bases, there was a span of 11 bases. CDR3: CASSLRWGSYEQYF. The CDR3 DNA reads as TGTGCCAGCAGCCTCAGGTGGGGCTCCTACGAGCAGTACTTC.

This clone has just one count. The rearrangement links TRBV5-5 to TRBJ1-2, with D hard to call. The CDR3 runs 11 residues. With 0 bases removed from V and 7 bases from J, the gap between germline ends came to 4 bases. Germline V gene sequence: CDR1 SGHKS, CDR2 YYEKEE (reference sequence). The DNA of the CDR3 is TGTGCCAGCAGCTTGGAGGTTGGCTACACCTTC. Translation gives CASSLEVGYTF. Together with reference TRBV5-5 and TRBJ1-2, the CDR3 gives the full variable domain: DAGVTQSPTHLIKTRGQQVTLRCSPISGHKSVSWYQQVLGQGPQFIFQYYEKEERGRGNFPDRFSARQFPNYSSELNVNALLLGDSALYLCASSLEVGYTFGSGTRLTVV.

CDR3 bases: TGTGCCAGCAGCCGTCAAGGAAATCAGCCCCAGCATTTT. It codes for CASSRQGNQPQHF. V and J are TRBV11-3 and TRBJ1-5; D is unclear. The germline CDR1 and CDR2 sequences are SGHNT and YENEEA. V lost 5 bases and J 4 bases, leaving 9 bases between the germline ends. CDR3 length: 13 amino acids.

The rearrangement joins TRBV4-1 to TRBJ1-4; no definite D call. Looked up from germline, CDR1 is MGHRA and CDR2 is YSYEKL. The CDR3 length is 13 residues. The ends were cut back, 4 bases at V and 10 bases at J, with 13 bases in the middle. CDR3 sequence: CASSPQVDGKLFF. Written as DNA, the CDR3 is TGCGCCAGCAGCCCCCAGGTGGACGGAAAACTGTTTTTT.

The V call is TRBV19, the J call TRBJ1-1, with D hard to call. The CDR3 has 13 residues. Germline CDR1 is LNHDA and CDR2 is SQIVND (reference sequence). V was cut by 2 bases and J by 1 base, with 5 bases left in between. The DNA of the CDR3 is TGTGCCAGTAGTATACAGGCGAACACTGAAGCTTTCTTT. Its protein product is CASSIQANTEAFF. Combining the CDR3 with reference TRBV19 and TRBJ1-1 gives the whole variable domain DGGITQSPKYLFRKEGQNVTLSCEQNLNHDAMYWYRQDPGQGLRLIYYSQIVNDFQKGDIAEGYSVSREKKESFPLTVTSAQKNPTAFYLCASSIQANTEAFFGQGTRLTVV.

The chain employs TRBV7-2 and TRBJ2-7, with unresolved D. Per the germline V gene, CDR1 is SGHTA and CDR2 is FQGNSA. V gave up 5 bases and J gave up 5 bases, with 13 bases separating them. CDR3 length: 13 amino acids. This CDR3 reads CASSPSFSDEQYF. CDR3 sequence (DNA): TGTGCCAGCAGCCCAAGCTTCTCGGACGAGCAGTACTTC.

This rearrangement joins TRBV2 to TRBJ1-6, with D perhaps TRBD1 (5 bases). The CDR3 covers 15 residues. V lost 2 bases and J lost 7, with 12 bases in between. Germline V CDR1 and CDR2: SNHLY, FYNNEI. The CDR3 protein is CASSEPTGGNSPLHF. CDR3 DNA sequence: TGTGCCAGCAGTGAACCTACAGGTGGAAATTCACCCCTCCACTTT.

V usage is TRBV18 and J usage is TRBJ2-1; D might be TRBD1 or TRBD2, each matching 6 bases. Germline values: CDR1 KGHSH, CDR2 LQKENI. This CDR3 is built from 14 residues. Trimming pared 5 bases from V and 7 bases from J, leaving 15 bases between. The CDR3: CASSLDSGRNEQFF. The DNA for the CDR3 is TGTGCCAGCTCATTGGACAGCGGGCGGAATGAGCAGTTCTTC.

Comments on this clone: A clone one base away is much larger, so this may be a read error. V and J are TRBV6-1 and TRBJ1-2, with D tentatively TRBD1 (5 bases). V lost 5 bases and J lost 7, with 8 bases in between. The CDR3 length is 11 residues. The germline gives CDR1 MNHNS, CDR2 SASEGT. CDR3 residues: CASSSGFGYTF. The CDR3 region has the DNA TGTGCCAGCAGTTCAGGGTTTGGCTACACCTTC.

V usage is TRBV19 and J usage is TRBJ2-5; 7 nucleotides agree with TRBD2. The length of the CDR3 is 13 residues. CDR1 LNHDA and CDR2 SQIVND come from the germline V gene (reference sequence). V lost 5 bases, J lost 2 bases, and 2 bases stayed unmatched. In DNA, the CDR3 is TGTGCCAGTAGTGCGGGACTACAAGAGACCCAGTACTTC. Amino acids: CASSAGLQETQYF.

The chain recombines TRBV5-4 with TRBJ2-4; D might be TRBD1 (6 bases). CDR1 is SGHNT, CDR2 YYREEE, per germline (reference sequence). This CDR3 spans 16 amino acids. With 3 bases removed from V and 3 bases from J, the gap between germline ends came to 16 bases. CDR3 residues: CASSSQTGILKNIQYF. The CDR3 nucleotides are TGTGCCAGCAGCTCTCAGACAGGAATACTCAAAAACATTCAGTACTTC.

The V and J genes are TRBV25-1 and TRBJ1-1; 7 positions agree with TRBD1. CDR1 and CDR2 (germline): MGHDK, SYGVNS. The ends lost 3 bases at V and 12 bases at J; junction bases unmatched: 4. This CDR3 contains 11 residues. This chain's CDR3 is CASSDRGETFF. The CDR3 nucleotides are TGTGCCAGCAGTGACAGGGGGGAGACTTTCTTT.

This clone occurred once. The rearrangement joins TRBV10-1 to TRBJ2-7; D gene unclear. Germline CDR1 is WNHNN and CDR2 is SYGVQD (reference sequence). The CDR3 is made up of 12 amino acids. Trimming took off 5 bases at V and 5 bases at J, with 10 bases between the two ends. DNA for the CDR3: TGCGCCAGCAGTCCGAGCCGGGACGAGCAGTACTTC. This translates into CASSPSRDEQYF.

The chain uses TRBV30 and TRBJ2-3; D remains unclear. Looked up from germline, CDR1 is GTSNPN and CDR2 is SVGIG (reference sequence). The CDR3 runs to 18 residues. The germline V and J ends were trimmed by 1 base and 0 bases, with 20 bases remaining between them. The CDR3 here is CAWSAATYKWQSTDTQYF. DNA of the CDR3: TGTGCCTGGAGTGCCGCCACTTACAAGTGGCAGAGCACAGATACGCAGTATTTT. Complete variable domain (other parts from reference TRBV30 and TRBJ2-3): SQTIHQWPATLVQPVGSPLSLECTVEGTSNPNLYWYRQAAGRGLQLLFYSVGIGQISSEVPQNLSASRPQDRQFILSSKKLLLSDSGFYLCAWSAATYKWQSTDTQYFGPGTRLTVL.

The CDR3 nucleotides are TGTGCCAGCAGCTTACAGGGAGCTGTTGGTGATCAGCCCCAGCATTTT. It codes for CASSLQGAVGDQPQHF. The chain carries TRBV7-2 and TRBJ1-5; possible D gene TRBD1, 5 bases. The CDR3 extends over 16 amino acids. The germline V gene encodes CDR1 SGHTA and CDR2 FQGNSA. V lost 2 bases, J lost 5 bases, and 16 bases lay in between.

This chain links TRBV28 with TRBJ1-6; D remains unclear. Germline V gene lookup returns CDR1 MDHEN and CDR2 SYDVKM. The V and J ends lost 3 bases and 5 bases respectively, with 11 bases between them. This CDR3 has 15 amino acids. The CDR3 sequence: CASSFSTGNNSPLHF. CDR3 in DNA: TGTGCCAGCAGTTTTTCGACGGGGAATAATTCACCCCTCCACTTT. The full variable domain, in which reference TRBV28 and TRBJ1-6 provide the parts outside the CDR3, is DVKVTQSSRYLVKRTGEKVFLECVQDMDHENMFWYRQDPGLGLRLIYFSYDVKMKEKGDIPEGYSVSREKKERFSLILESASTNQTSMYLCASSFSTGNNSPLHFGNGTRLTVT.

The CDR3 is CASSPTPYLMNTEAFF. CDR3 DNA: TGTGCCAGCTCACCGACCCCTTACCTCATGAACACTGAAGCTTTCTTT. The chain recombines TRBV18 with TRBJ1-1; D ambiguous. V lost 3 bases, J lost 0 bases, and 14 bases lay in between. CDR3 length equals 16 residues. Germline CDR1 reads KGHSH; CDR2 reads LQKENI.